This TCR beta chain is drawn from a study of blood T cell repertoires in COVID-19. Turning to the study itself: The analysed material was cDNA or gDNA that came from T cells, B-cell-depleted T cells, or PBMCs.

Seattle participants joined during active infection and were tracked over time. The CDR3 contains 16 residues. Germline trimming cut 0 bases from V and 6 bases from J; bases unmatched to any gene: 8. Germline values: CDR1 SEHNR, CDR2 FQNEAQ (reference sequence). In the original processing: The authors estimated nucleated cell counts from reference gene primer amplification. Libraries were prepared by immunoSEQ multiplex PCR; TCRdb keeps only in-frame clonotypes and omits some of them. V, J and clone size are those of that table, while D and trimming were read from the DNA. The sample has 450,000 or so clones, about 90% seen once; the top ten hold 0.7% to 0.85%.

The sequence was collected from a man aged 18 to 30 with COVID-19, enrolled during active disease. Material: peripheral blood. This chain uses TRBV7-9 with TRBJ2-1; 7 bases map to TRBD2. The CDR3 is CASSLAPSGRFNEQFF. The CDR3 DNA follows: TGTGCCAGCAGCTTAGCGCCTAGCGGCCGGTTCAATGAGCAGTTCTTC. Using reference TRBV7-9 and TRBJ2-1 for the parts outside the CDR3, the full variable domain is DTGVSQNPRHKITKRGQNVTFRCDPISEHNRLYWYRQTLGQGPEFLTYFQNEAQLEKSRLLSDRFSAERPKGSFSTLEIQRTEQGDSAMYLCASSLAPSGRFNEQFFGPGTRLTVL.